This entry lists 26 T cell receptor beta chains sequenced from one sample in a study of OX40 agonist ivuxolimab in advanced cancers. Library generation was performed with the immunoSEQ multiplex PCR assay. TCRdb provides this immuneACCESS table in a form limited to in-frame rearrangements. Some clones are lacking; in checked studies, under half of them reflect an unresolved V gene, and why the rest are absent is not known. In this sample the table shows about 40,000 clones, about 85% of which occur a single time. Approximately 37% of the sample lies in the top ten. Source: CD4+ or CD8+ T cells sorted from blood, taken in a trial of the OX40 agonist ivuxolimab. The receptors shown here come from an adult with an advanced solid tumor such as melanoma, head and neck, liver or kidney cancer.

CDR3 region: CASSLGLAGTYNEQFF. CDR3 nucleotide sequence: TGTGCCAGCAGCTTAGGGCTAGCGGGGACCTACAATGAGCAGTTCTTC. The rearrangement joins TRBV7-9 to TRBJ2-1, with TRBD2 matching over 9 bases. CDR1 and CDR2 (germline): SEHNR, FQNEAQ (reference sequence). The V segment lost 1 base and the J segment 2 bases; nucleotides outside the gene matches: 3. The CDR3 has 16 amino acids.

Here the CDR3 DNA reads TGCGCCAGCAAGACAGGGGGCACGCCTGAAGCTTTCTTT. This codes for CASKTGGTPEAFF. J is TRBJ1-1 and V is TRBV10-2; 10 bases are a match to TRBD1. J gave up 6 bases and V 7 bases, and 5 bases lay outside the gene matches. CDR1 and CDR2 (germline): WSHSY, SAAADI. The CDR3 is 13 residues long.

This clone was detected only a few times. The V gene is TRBV11-2, the J gene TRBJ2-1; 9 nucleotides line up with TRBD1. CDR1 and CDR2 from the germline V gene are SGHAT and FQNNGV. The CDR3 totals 15 residues. J was trimmed by 6 bases and V by 5 bases; bases with no gene match: 8. The CDR3 protein is CASSPSGQGINEQFF. CDR3 nucleotide sequence: TGTGCCAGCAGCCCGTCGGGACAGGGAATCAATGAGCAGTTCTTC.

This clone showed up just once. The chain carries TRBV7-9 and TRBJ2-4, with 7 bases matching TRBD2. V trimming: 5 bases; J trimming: 3 bases; junction bases outside the gene matches: 10. CDR3 length: 16 residues. Germline V gene sequence: CDR1 SEHNR, CDR2 FQNEAQ (reference sequence). The CDR3 DNA reads TGTGCCAGCAGCCCCCCCCGGGGGGTGGTCAAAAACATTCAGTACTTC. Its protein is CASSPPRGVVKNIQYF.

This clone has only one observation. V is TRBV29-1 and J is TRBJ1-1; 9 bases match TRBD1. With V trimmed by 1 base and J by 2 bases, 2 bases remained unmatched. The germline gives CDR1 SQVTM, CDR2 ANQGSEA. This CDR3 is built from 14 residues. The CDR3 here is CSVEGDRANTEAFF. CDR3 sequence (DNA): TGCAGCGTTGAAGGGGACAGGGCCAACACTGAAGCTTTCTTT.

The rearrangement uses TRBV5-1 and TRBJ2-2; D is ambiguous. Between the trimmed V and J ends, which lost 0 bases and 1 base, there was a span of 7 bases. The CDR3 length is 15 residues. The germline V gene encodes CDR1 SGHRS and CDR2 YFSETQ. The CDR3 reads CASSLESRNTGELFF. The CDR3 DNA is TGCGCCAGCAGCTTGGAAAGCAGGAACACCGGGGAGCTGTTTTTT.

V is TRBV15 and J is TRBJ1-5; D ambiguous. V lost 0 bases, J lost 6 bases, and 9 bases lay in between. This CDR3 has 14 residues. In germline, CDR1 is LNHNV, CDR2 YYDKDF (reference sequence). CDR3 bases: TGTGCCACCAGCAGAGATTCAAGTCGTCAGCCCCAGCATTTT. Amino acids: CATSRDSSRQPQHF.

The chain uses TRBV5-1 and TRBJ2-1; TRBD1 aligns across 9 bases. Looked up from germline, CDR1 is SGHRS and CDR2 is YFSETQ. After removal of 4 bases from V and 8 bases from J, the junction contained 7 bases not matched to a gene. The CDR3 is 14 amino acids. Here the CDR3 DNA reads TGCGCCAGCAGCAAGGGACAGGGTGTTGATGAGCAGTTCTTC. Protein: CASSKGQGVDEQFF.

V is TRBV5-4 and J is TRBJ2-1, with D perhaps given as TRBD1 or TRBD2 (6 bases each). The CDR3 spans 15 residues. The V and J ends lost 2 bases and 5 bases respectively, with 14 bases between them. CDR1 and CDR2 (germline): SGHNT, YYREEE (reference sequence). CDR3 sequence: CASSFSGGGNNEQFF. In DNA form, the CDR3 reads TGTGCCAGCAGCTTCTCCGGGGGCGGAAACAATGAGCAGTTCTTC.

The V and J genes are TRBV5-1 and TRBJ1-1; D gene ambiguous. Germline V gene data show CDR1 as SGHRS and CDR2 as YFSETQ. The CDR3 totals 13 residues. Trimming took 0 bases from V and 4 from J, leaving 7 bases between them. The CDR3 region is CASSLGEGTEAFF. Here the CDR3 DNA reads TGCGCCAGCAGCTTGGGCGAAGGCACTGAAGCTTTCTTT.

The CDR3 DNA follows: TGCGCCAGCAGCCAAGAGGGGTCGGCCGGGACCCCCTACAATGAGCAGTTCTTC. This translates into CASSQEGSAGTPYNEQFF. The genes are TRBV4-1 and TRBJ2-1; D may correspond to TRBD1 or TRBD2 (5 bases each). Germline V gene data show CDR1 as MGHRA and CDR2 as YSYEKL. The CDR3 covers 18 residues. Trimming shortened V by 0 bases and J by 2 bases, and 17 bases separated the two germline ends.

The sample holds one count of this clone. V usage is TRBV18 and J usage is TRBJ2-5; the match to TRBD1 covers 7 bases. Losses at the gene ends were 6 bases for V and 1 base for J; bases not matched to a gene: 2. The germline CDR1 and CDR2 sequences are KGHSH and LQKENI. The CDR3 totals 13 residues. The CDR3 sequence is CASSYRGQETQYF. The CDR3 DNA reads TGTGCCAGCTCTTACAGGGGCCAAGAGACCCAGTACTTC.

The chain employs TRBV5-8 and TRBJ1-5, with TRBD1 identical over 7 bases. From germline, CDR1 is SGHTS and CDR2 YDEGEE. This CDR3 region has 15 residues. Trimming at V came to 3 bases and at J to 4 bases, leaving 7 bases not matched to a gene. CDR3 residues: CASSSTGMLNQPQHF. Here the CDR3 DNA reads TGTGCCAGCAGCTCGACAGGGATGCTAAATCAGCCCCAGCATTTT.

The chain links TRBV5-6 to TRBJ2-2; TRBD2 matches 7 bases. Germline V lookup: CDR1 SGHDT, CDR2 YYEEEE. The ends lost 1 base at V and 1 base at J; junction bases unmatched: 4. The CDR3 runs to 16 residues. This CDR3 reads CASSLQKRGNTGELFF. The CDR3 region has the DNA TGTGCCAGCAGCTTGCAAAAGCGGGGGAACACCGGGGAGCTGTTTTTT.

V is TRBV21-1 and J is TRBJ2-7; the table's TRBD2 call for D was not verified on the DNA. TRBV21-1 corresponds to a pseudogene. The CDR3 is 15 residues long. The chain's CDR3 is CASFPAGSGSHEQYF. CDR3 DNA sequence: TGTGCCAGCTTCCCGGCCGGTAGCGGGAGCCACGAGCAGTACTTC.

The CDR3 sequence: CASSRDRAEAFF. The CDR3 coding sequence is TGTGCCAGCAGTAGAGACAGGGCTGAAGCTTTCTTT. The chain employs TRBV2 and TRBJ1-1, with 7 positions matching TRBD1. Germline loops: CDR1 SNHLY, CDR2 FYNNEI. This CDR3 is built from 12 residues. Trimming at V came to 5 bases and at J to 6 bases, leaving 3 bases not matched to a gene.

This clone was detected many times. Here the CDR3 reads CASSYGGGGGQPQHF. The DNA for the CDR3 is TGTGCCAGCAGTTACGGAGGGGGAGGCGGCCAGCCCCAGCATTTT. The rearrangement links TRBV6-6 to TRBJ1-5, with D maybe TRBD1 (6 bases). Trimming took 2 bases from V and 7 from J, leaving 15 bases between them. The CDR3 consists of 15 residues. CDR1 MNHNY and CDR2 SVGAGI come from the germline V gene (reference sequence).

The chain employs TRBV9 and TRBJ2-7; D is unclear. Between the trimmed V and J ends, which lost 0 bases and 0 bases, there was a span of 4 bases. Germline CDR1 reads SGDLS; CDR2 reads YYNGEE. The CDR3 loop spans 13 amino acids. CDR3 sequence reads: CASSVEDSYEQYF. The DNA of the CDR3 is TGTGCCAGCAGCGTAGAAGACTCCTACGAGCAGTACTTC. Based on the CDR3 plus reference TRBV9 and TRBJ2-7, the full variable domain is DSGVTQTPKHLITATGQRVTLRCSPRSGDLSVYWYQQSLDQGLQFLIQYYNGEERAKGNILERFSAQQFPDLHSELNLSSLELGDSALYFCASSVEDSYEQYFGPGTRLTVT.

This chain uses TRBV28 with TRBJ2-5; no firm D call. Germline V lookup: CDR1 MDHEN, CDR2 SYDVKM. V lost 4 bases and J 11 bases, leaving 23 bases between the germline ends. This CDR3 has 15 amino acids. The CDR3 coding sequence is TGTGCCAGCAGTTCATTAGGCAGGTCACCTATTCAGCAGTACTTC. This gives the protein CASSSLGRSPIQQYF.

This chain uses TRBV5-4 with TRBJ1-1, with 7 nucleotides matching TRBD1. The germline V gene encodes CDR1 SGHNT and CDR2 YYREEE (reference sequence). J was trimmed by 1 base and V by 7 bases; bases with no gene match: 7. The length of the CDR3 is 14 residues. CDR3 loop: CASRSGTENTEAFF. The CDR3 DNA is TGTGCCAGCCGATCCGGGACAGAGAACACTGAAGCTTTCTTT.

The rearrangement joins TRBV18 to TRBJ2-6, with 7 bases lining up with TRBD2. The length of the CDR3 is 17 residues. Germline values: CDR1 KGHSH, CDR2 LQKENI. J gave up 0 bases and V 3 bases, and 5 bases lay outside the gene matches. The CDR3, as DNA: TGTGCCAGCTCACCGGCGGGGGTCGGCTCTGGGGCCAACGTCCTGACTTTC. Protein sequence: CASSPAGVGSGANVLTF.

J is TRBJ2-3 and V is TRBV12-5; D not certain. Germline V gives CDR1 LGHNT, CDR2 FRNRAP. Trimming stripped 1 base from V and 2 bases from J, with 1 base between. The CDR3 covers 12 residues. The CDR3 nucleotides read TGTGCTAGTGGTTTGGCCACAGATACGCAGTATTTT. Amino acids: CASGLATDTQYF.

The chain employs TRBV7-3 and TRBJ2-3; 7 bases map to TRBD2. Germline V gene data show CDR1 as SGHTA and CDR2 as FQGTGA. The CDR3 has 14 residues. The ends lost 4 bases at V and 5 bases at J; junction bases unmatched: 6. In nucleotides, the CDR3 is TGTGCCAGCAGCTCGGGAGGCCGCCAAGATACGCAGTATTTT. It translates to CASSSGGRQDTQYF.

V is TRBV23-1 and J is TRBJ1-4; D unclear. TRBV23-1 is marked as an open reading frame, function uncertain. This CDR3 region has 14 residues. Trimming removed 0 bases at V and 8 bases at J, with 10 bases between. In nucleotides, the CDR3 is TGCGCCAGCAGTCAATCTCAGGCAGGCGAAAAACTGTTTTTT. Translation gives CASSQSQAGEKLFF.

The chain links TRBV16 to TRBJ2-2; D gene ambiguous. The germline V and J ends were trimmed by 5 bases and 3 bases, with 7 bases remaining between them. The CDR3 spans 13 residues. Germline CDR1 reads KGHSY; CDR2 reads FQNENV. As DNA, the CDR3 is TGTGCCAGCAGCTCGTTAGACACCGGGGAGCTGTTTTTT. It encodes CASSSLDTGELFF.

The V gene is TRBV5-1, the J gene TRBJ1-1, with D uncertain. CDR1 is SGHRS and CDR2 is YFSETQ in the germline V gene. This CDR3 comprises 16 residues. The V end was cut by 3 bases, the J end by 0 bases, with 15 bases between. The CDR3 DNA follows: TGCGCCAGCAGCTCGGCAACAGCTGACATGAACACTGAAGCTTTCTTT. Translation: CASSSATADMNTEAFF.